This entry lists 12 T cell receptor beta chains sequenced from one sample in a study of blood T cell repertoires in COVID-19. This table comes from immunoSEQ multiplex PCR, and its TCRdb copy is limited to in-frame clones, with some not included. This table has approximately 240,000 clones, around nine tenths appearing once. Input material: PBMCs or T cells enriched from blood (not recorded which). All receptors derive from a woman younger than 35 who had recovered from COVID-19.

The gene calls are TRBV7-3 and TRBJ2-5, with TRBD1 identical over 7 bases. CDR3 length equals 15 residues. The germline V gene encodes CDR1 SGHTA and CDR2 FQGTGA. Trimming at V came to 5 bases and at J to 4 bases, leaving 10 bases not matched to a gene. The CDR3: CASSPTGDMGETQYF. The CDR3 DNA sequence: TGTGCCAGCAGCCCTACAGGGGATATGGGAGAGACCCAGTACTTC.

This clone was detected once. This chain uses TRBV5-4 with TRBJ2-4, with TRBD2 matching over 8 bases. CDR1 and CDR2 (germline): SGHNT, YYREEE (reference sequence). V was pared by 0 bases and J by 1 base, with 0 bases of the junction left unmatched. CDR3 length: 15 amino acids. DNA for the CDR3: TGTGCCAGCAGCTTGGCGGGGGGGGCCAAAAACATTCAGTACTTC. Translating it yields CASSLAGGAKNIQYF.

In the case of this clone: Other DNA sequences in the sample encode the same CDR3. This chain uses TRBV5-8 with TRBJ1-5; 10 nucleotides agree with TRBD1. The CDR3 has 15 amino acids. With V trimmed by 3 bases and J by 2 bases, 2 bases remained unmatched. The germline CDR1 and CDR2 sequences are SGHTS and YDEGEE. The CDR3 sequence is CASSSGTGGNQPQHF. The CDR3 coding sequence is TGTGCCAGCAGCTCTGGGACAGGGGGCAATCAGCCCCAGCATTTT.

DNA for the CDR3: TGTGCCATCAGTGAAAATCAAAATGAAAAACTGTTTTTT. This gives the protein CAISENQNEKLFF. The chain recombines TRBV10-3 with TRBJ1-4; D unclear. Germline values: CDR1 ENHRY, CDR2 SYGVKD. CDR3 size: 13 residues. Between the trimmed V and J ends, which lost 3 bases and 5 bases, there was a span of 7 bases.

This clone has a count of ten or more. The chain links TRBV6-2 or TRBV6-3 to TRBJ2-3; D possibly corresponds to TRBD2 (7 bases). CDR3 length equals 14 residues. CDR1 and CDR2 from the germline V gene are MNHEY and SVGEGT. The V end lost 2 bases, the J end lost 2 bases, and 8 bases lay between the germline ends. CDR3 in amino acids: CASSYGGATDTQYF. The CDR3 nucleotides are TGTGCCAGCAGTTACGGGGGGGCCACAGATACGCAGTATTTT.

This clone was detected only once. The chain links TRBV19 to TRBJ2-7; D unclear. Looked up from germline, CDR1 is LNHDA and CDR2 is SQIVND (reference sequence). The CDR3 extends over 12 amino acids. The V gene lost 3 bases and the J gene lost 2 bases, with 5 bases spanning the gap. The DNA of the CDR3 is TGTGCCAGTAGTATGACACCCTACGAGCAGTACTTC. Translation: CASSMTPYEQYF.

The chain employs TRBV6-5 and TRBJ1-4; 8 bases map to TRBD1. Germline assignment: CDR1 MNHEY and CDR2 SVGAGI. This CDR3 is built from 14 residues. Unmatched junction bases numbered 7, after V lost 6 bases and J lost 7 bases. CDR3: CASSPGQGIEKLFF. The CDR3 DNA reads as TGTGCCAGCAGCCCCGGACAGGGAATTGAAAAACTGTTTTTT.

The V gene is TRBV10-2, the J gene TRBJ1-1; TRBD1 is a possible D gene (5 bases). Per the germline V gene, CDR1 is WSHSY and CDR2 is SAAADI. Deletions cut 5 bases from V and 7 bases from J, with 14 bases between. This CDR3 contains 13 residues. DNA of the CDR3: TGCGCCAGCAGTATGCAGACGGGGGATGAAGCTTTCTTT. Amino acids: CASSMQTGDEAFF.

J is TRBJ2-3 and V is TRBV4-1; D may be TRBD2 (5 bases). Germline V lookup: CDR1 MGHRA, CDR2 YSYEKL. This CDR3 contains 13 residues. V lost 4 bases to trimming and J lost 7 bases, with 12 bases between them. CDR3 nucleotides: TGCGCCAGCAGCCCCGCGGGCCGCCATACGCAGTATTTT. Protein sequence: CASSPAGRHTQYF.

The chain uses TRBV11-3 and TRBJ2-3, with 7 bases matching TRBD1. The V and J ends lost 1 base and 4 bases, in that order; junction bases with no gene match: 5. CDR1 and CDR2 (germline): SGHNT, YENEEA. This CDR3 is 15 amino acids long. CDR3 nucleotides: TGTGCCAGCAGCTTAGGGCCGAGGGGGCCAGATACGCAGTATTTT. Its translation is CASSLGPRGPDTQYF.

Remarks on this clone: At one end the junction does not follow the germline gene, possibly because of a read error. The rearrangement links TRBV7-7 to TRBJ2-1, with TRBD2 identical over 10 bases. The germline CDR1 and CDR2 sequences are SSHAT and FNYEAQ (reference sequence). The CDR3 runs 14 residues. In DNA form, the CDR3 reads TGTGCTAGCAGCCCGAGCGGGGGGGTCAATGAGCAGTTCTTC. Translation gives CASSPSGGVNEQFF.

The genes are TRBV7-3 and TRBJ1-1; TRBD1 agrees at 10 bases. Trimming took 5 bases from V and 5 from J; bases not matched to a gene: 5. Per the germline V gene, CDR1 is SGHTA and CDR2 is FQGTGA. The CDR3 covers 14 residues. DNA of the CDR3: TGTGCCAGCAGCCCAGGACAGGGGGGGACTGAAGCTTTCTTT. This translates into CASSPGQGGTEAFF.